The present T cell receptor beta chain was sequenced within a study of blood T cells in healthy people across ages. For this clonotype: Antigen specificity is unknown.

A J-beta primer mix and a sample-barcoded 5' primer were used in a second PCR of about 7 to 12 cycles. Each single sample gave us at least 2.5 million CDR3-containing paired-end reads. TCRdb reanalysed the 5' RACE reads using MiXCR and keeps one entry per CDR3 protein. The sample includes some 750,000 distinct CDR3 sequences, about 20% of them seen just once. Broader study findings: Per million T cells, TCR beta diversity dropped about linearly as age rose.

The TCR was taken from a man between 65 and 85 years old in good health. The sequenced sample consisted of blood.

The CDR3 DNA is TGCGCCAGCAGCTGGGGCATTGGAGGGTTCGTGACAGCGTATGGCTACACCTTC. It yields the protein CASSWGIGGFVTAYGYTF. The J gene is TRBJ1-2, the V gene TRBV5-1, with D perhaps TRBD1 (5 bases). Germline CDR1 is SGHRS and CDR2 is YFSETQ. Trimming removed 3 bases from V and 5 bases from J, with 26 bases in between. The CDR3 is 18 amino acids. Using reference TRBV5-1 and TRBJ1-2 for the parts outside the CDR3, the full variable domain is KAGVTQTPRYLIKTRGQQVTLSCSPISGHRSVSWYQQTPGQGLQFLFEYFSETQRNKGNFPGRFSGRQFSNSRSEMNVSTLELGDSALYLCASSWGIGGFVTAYGYTFGSGTRLTVV.